The 16 T cell receptor beta chains presented below share a single source sample, sequenced in a study of blood T cell repertoires in COVID-19. The data were produced by immunoSEQ multiplex PCR, yet TCRdb's version contains in-frame clones alone and is incomplete. The sample holds about 230,000 clones, approximately 84% seen once. The sequenced material came from peripheral blood. Every receptor here comes from a man in his forties or fifties with COVID-19, enrolled during active disease.

The chain is built from TRBV9 and TRBJ1-3; maybe TRBD1 (6 bases). Germline assignment: CDR1 SGDLS and CDR2 YYNGEE. V lost 1 base and J lost 0, with 14 bases in between. CDR3 length equals 17 residues. CDR3 in amino acids: CASSVNIGGYSGNTIYF. In DNA, the CDR3 is TGTGCCAGCAGCGTAAATATAGGGGGATACTCTGGAAACACCATATATTTT.

This sequence joins TRBV23-1 and TRBJ1-5; D unresolved. TRBV23-1 carries the ORF label, with uncertain function. Trimming took 3 bases from V and 2 from J, leaving 17 bases between them. The CDR3 covers 17 residues. DNA for the CDR3: TGCGCCAGCAGTCACCCCGCTGGAGGGTATGGCAATCAGCCCCAGCATTTT. Translated, it gives CASSHPAGGYGNQPQHF.

This clone was seen a handful of times. The V gene is TRBV5-1, the J gene TRBJ1-4, with a tentative D call TRBD1 (6 bases). CDR1 is SGHRS and CDR2 is YFSETQ in the germline V gene. V lost 4 bases and J lost 3, with 10 bases in between. This CDR3 has 14 residues. The CDR3 DNA reads TGCGCCAGCAGCCAACAGGGTCCTAATGAAAAACTGTTTTTT. Amino acid sequence: CASSQQGPNEKLFF.

This clone came up a few times. The chain is built from TRBV3-1 (or the pseudogene TRBV3-2) and TRBJ2-2, with 8 bases identical to TRBD2. The germline gives CDR1 LGHDT, CDR2 YNNKEL (reference sequence). The length of the CDR3 is 14 residues. V was clipped by 3 bases and J by 3 bases; unmatched bases: 0. CDR3 nucleotide sequence: TGTGCCAGCAGCCACGGGGGGGACACCGGGGAGCTGTTTTTT. Residues: CASSHGGDTGELFF.

This chain links TRBV27 with TRBJ2-7; D remains unclear. The CDR3 contains 16 residues. Looked up from germline, CDR1 is MNHEY and CDR2 is SMNVEV (reference sequence). Trimming took 7 bases from V and 3 from J, leaving 22 bases between them. The CDR3 DNA reads TGTGCCAGCACCTCCCGGCAAACAGCACATGGCTACGAGCAGTACTTC. Amino acids: CASTSRQTAHGYEQYF.

This clone was observed a handful of times. The CDR3 DNA sequence: TGTGCCAGCAGTTTACGCGGGACAGGGGTTGCTGAGCAGTACTTC. Translating it yields CASSLRGTGVAEQYF. The V and J genes are TRBV5-4 and TRBJ2-7; 10 bases fit TRBD1. Unmatched junction bases numbered 12, after V lost 5 bases and J lost 7 bases. This CDR3 is built from 15 residues. In germline, CDR1 is SGHNT, CDR2 YYREEE (reference sequence).

The gene calls are TRBV7-3 and TRBJ2-1; D gene unclear. The germline V gene encodes CDR1 SGHTA and CDR2 FQGTGA. With 5 bases removed from V and 5 bases from J, the gap between germline ends came to 19 bases. The CDR3 has 16 residues. The CDR3 is CASSPYGYPLNNEQFF. The CDR3 region has the DNA TGTGCCAGCAGCCCGTACGGGTACCCTTTAAACAATGAGCAGTTCTTC. The full variable domain, completed using reference TRBV7-3 and TRBJ2-1, is GAGVSQTPSNKVTEKGKYVELRCDPISGHTALYWYRQSLGQGPEFLIYFQGTGAADDSGLPNDRFFAVRPEGSVSTLKIQRTERGDSAVYLCASSPYGYPLNNEQFFGPGTRLTVL.

The chain links TRBV4-1 to TRBJ1-6, with TRBD1 as a possible D gene (6 bases). The CDR3 spans 16 residues. Per germline, CDR1 MGHRA and CDR2 YSYEKL. With 0 bases removed from V and 9 bases from J, the gap between germline ends came to 15 bases. The CDR3 loop is CASSQESQGLGSPLHF. CDR3 DNA: TGCGCCAGCAGCCAAGAATCCCAGGGGTTGGGTTCACCCCTCCACTTT.

This clone was seen a single time. The chain employs TRBV27 and TRBJ1-5; 9 nucleotides align to TRBD1. The CDR3 loop spans 16 amino acids. Germline V gene sequence: CDR1 MNHEY, CDR2 SMNVEV (reference sequence). Losses at the gene ends were 5 bases for V and 3 bases for J; bases not matched to a gene: 8. The CDR3 sequence is CASSGRTGDYNQPQHF. The CDR3 nucleotides read TGTGCCAGCAGTGGCAGGACAGGGGATTACAATCAGCCCCAGCATTTT.

The CDR3 DNA follows: TGCGCCAGCAGCCAAGAAGGAGCGGACGAGACCCAGTACTTC. Translated, it gives CASSQEGADETQYF. The rearrangement joins TRBV4-1 to TRBJ2-5, with D perhaps matching TRBD2 (5 bases). V lost 0 bases and J 5 bases, leaving 10 bases between the germline ends. Germline V CDR1 and CDR2: MGHRA, YSYEKL. The length of the CDR3 is 14 residues.

The chain joins TRBV30 to TRBJ2-3, with a tentative D call TRBD1 (6 bases). This CDR3 has 18 residues. Germline V gene data show CDR1 as GTSNPN and CDR2 as SVGIG (reference sequence). V dropped 0 bases and J dropped 1 base, with 20 bases sitting between them. CDR3 region: CAWSVQGAIPFRTDTQYF. In DNA form, the CDR3 reads TGTGCCTGGAGTGTACAGGGCGCGATCCCATTCCGCACAGATACGCAGTATTTT.

The chain links TRBV11-2 to TRBJ2-2, with D perhaps matching TRBD2 (6 bases). The length of the CDR3 is 16 residues. The germline CDR1 and CDR2 sequences are SGHAT and FQNNGV. V lost 5 bases and J 0 bases, leaving 13 bases between the germline ends. The CDR3 loop reads CASSPGVVANTGELFF. CDR3 sequence (DNA): TGTGCCAGCAGCCCGGGGGTAGTCGCGAACACCGGGGAGCTGTTTTTT.

The genes are TRBV19 and TRBJ2-2; TRBD2 matches at 14 bases. The germline V gene has CDR1 LNHDA and CDR2 SQIVND (reference sequence). There are 17 residues in the CDR3. Trimming at V came to 6 bases and at J to 3 bases, leaving 6 bases not matched to a gene. CDR3: CASRRKGLAGDTGELFF. DNA for the CDR3: TGTGCCAGTAGAAGGAAGGGACTAGCGGGAGACACCGGGGAGCTGTTTTTT.

The chain recombines TRBV10-1 with TRBJ1-3; D is undetermined. V shed 5 bases and J shed 3 bases, with 8 bases lying between them. The CDR3 sequence is 13 residues long. Per the germline V gene, CDR1 is WNHNN and CDR2 is SYGVQD (reference sequence). The CDR3 is CASSRENGNTIYF. Here the CDR3 DNA reads TGCGCCAGCAGTCGGGAGAATGGAAACACCATATATTTT.

This rearrangement joins TRBV28 to TRBJ2-7, with a possible D match to TRBD1 (5 bases). V lost 6 bases to trimming and J lost 0 bases, with 15 bases between them. The CDR3 extends over 15 amino acids. Germline CDR1 reads MDHEN; CDR2 reads SYDVKM. Here the CDR3 DNA reads TGTGCCAGCAGCCCAGTTTATGACAGCTCCTACGAGCAGTACTTC. This gives the protein CASSPVYDSSYEQYF.

This chain links TRBV3-1 (or the pseudogene TRBV3-2) with TRBJ2-1; TRBD1 aligns across 8 bases. This CDR3 is 13 amino acids long. J gave up 6 bases and V 4 bases, and 2 bases lay outside the gene matches. Germline loops: CDR1 LGHDT, CDR2 YNNKEL (reference sequence). DNA of the CDR3: TGTGCCAGCAGCCGGACAGGGTCCAATGAGCAGTTCTTC. Its translation: CASSRTGSNEQFF.